This T cell receptor beta chain was obtained from a study of control samples from healthy donors and cancer patients (dated by TCRdb to 2020 to 2021). The method behind the library was the immunoSEQ multiplex PCR assay. What TCRdb holds here is the immuneACCESS table cut down to in-frame rearrangements. Part of the clones is not present; checked against another copy, under half of the missing clones reflect an unresolved V gene, and the others are unexplained. In this sample the table shows about 160,000 clones, approximately 94% of which occur a single time. Clones ranked in the top ten supply around 15% of the sample. Relative to germline, V is 2 bases shorter and J is 7 bases shorter, with 4 bases between their ends. The CDR3, cysteine through phenylalanine, is 11 amino acids long. The only DNA kept is the CDR3, 33 bases in frame from the first base. Based on the germline V gene, the CDR1 and CDR2 sequences are SNHLY and FYNNEI.

On this clone itself: What antigen it recognizes has not been identified. No base qualities exist here, and no much larger clone lies one base off it.

Sequenced input: PBMCs. The receptor chain draws on TRBV2 and TRBJ2-3; the D gene cannot be resolved reliably. The origin of this receptor is a man aged 60 to 69 with colorectal cancer. The CDR3 region reads CASSESNTQYF. The nucleotides read TGTGCCAGCAGTGAATCTAATACGCAGTATTTT. The reference TRBV2 and TRBJ2-3 proteins fill in what lies around the CDR3, so the full variable domain reads EPEVTQTPSHQVTQMGQEVILRCVPISNHLYFYWYRQILGQKVEFLVSFYNNEISEKSEIFDDQFSVERPDGSNFTLKIRSTKLEDSAMYFCASSESNTQYFGPGTRLTVL.